Following are 2 T cell receptor beta chains from one sample sequenced in a study of OX40 agonist ivuxolimab in advanced cancers. The data were produced by immunoSEQ multiplex PCR, yet TCRdb's version contains in-frame clones alone and is incomplete. Here the sample spans around 84,000 clones, roughly 90% being singletons. Material: CD4+ or CD8+ T cells sorted from blood, obtained in a trial of the OX40 agonist ivuxolimab. The receptors come from an adult with an advanced solid tumor such as melanoma, head and neck, liver or kidney cancer.

The rearrangement joins TRBV28 to TRBJ2-5, with D perhaps matching TRBD1 (6 bases). Trimming removed 5 bases from V and 5 bases from J, with 15 bases in between. The CDR3 is 14 residues long. CDR1 is MDHEN and CDR2 is SYDVKM in the germline V gene. The CDR3 sequence is CASSLQGSGETQYF. As DNA, the CDR3 is TGTGCCAGCAGTCTACAGGGTTCAGGGGAGACCCAGTACTTC.

The J gene is TRBJ2-7, the V gene TRBV6-1; D is possibly TRBD1 (6 bases). CDR3 size: 15 residues. The V gene's germline CDR1 is MNHNS and CDR2 SASEGT. Trimming cost V 5 bases and J 0 bases, with 14 bases left between them. The CDR3 DNA is TGTGCCAGCAGTAAAACCCGGGACAACTCCTACGAGCAGTACTTC. Amino acid sequence: CASSKTRDNSYEQYF.